These 31 T cell receptor beta chains were all obtained from the same sample, sequenced in a study of long-term antiretroviral therapy in people with HIV (dated by TCRdb to between 2021 and 2024). Sequencing of the TRB variable region was done with the immunoSEQ hsTCRB v3.0 assay at survey level resolution. TCRdb limited this immuneACCESS table to in-frame rearrangements with V and J called. A share of clones is missing; checked studies link under half to unresolved V genes, and the rest is unexplained. This sample has some 20,000 clones in its table, and roughly 80% of those were observed once. The top ten clonotypes cover approximately 11% of the sample. The starting material was unsorted PBMCs, obtained 2.3 years after starting antiretroviral therapy. These receptors were obtained from a woman aged 40-49 years with HIV.

The chain couples TRBV10-3 to TRBJ1-3, with D unresolved. CDR3 length: 16 amino acids. Germline V CDR1 and CDR2: ENHRY, SYGVKD. V lost 1 base, J lost 0 bases, and 10 bases lay in between. The CDR3 protein is CAISEFGGFSGNTIYF. The DNA of the CDR3 is TGTGCCATCAGTGAGTTCGGAGGTTTCTCTGGAAACACCATATATTTT.

CDR3 protein: CASSLDGTVSYEQYF. In nucleotides, the CDR3 is TGCGCCAGCAGCTTGGATGGGACAGTCTCCTACGAGCAGTACTTC. This chain joins TRBV5-1 and TRBJ2-7, with 7 bases that match TRBD1. Germline values: CDR1 SGHRS, CDR2 YFSETQ. This CDR3 spans 15 amino acids. The V and J ends lost 0 bases and 0 bases, in that order; junction bases with no gene match: 3.

V is TRBV20-1 and J is TRBJ2-5; D is undetermined. The J call is in doubt because the DNA end fits TRBJ2-7 better. Germline V gives CDR1 DFQATT, CDR2 SNEGSKA (reference sequence). The CDR3 runs 11 residues. CDR3 region: CSANRGYEQYF. The CDR3 nucleotides are TGCAGTGCTAACAGAGGCTACGAGCAGTACTTC.

The J gene is TRBJ1-2, the V gene TRBV7-9, with D uncertain. V lost 0 bases, J lost 3 bases, and 5 bases lay in between. CDR1 is SEHNR and CDR2 is FQNEAQ in the germline V gene (reference sequence). The CDR3 is 13 residues long. CDR3 in amino acids: CASSLAGYYGYTF. The CDR3 nucleotides read TGTGCCAGCAGCTTAGCGGGATACTATGGCTACACCTTC.

This clone has a handful of counts. V and J are TRBV29-1 and TRBJ1-2; maybe TRBD1 (5 bases). CDR1 is SQVTM, CDR2 ANQGSEA, per germline. V lost 4 bases and J lost 2, with 11 bases in between. There are 13 residues in the CDR3. The CDR3 nucleotides read TGCAGCGTTGTCGCTGGGACGAACTATGGCTACACCTTC. It encodes CSVVAGTNYGYTF.

The V call is TRBV27, the J call TRBJ2-7, with 10 nucleotides matching TRBD1. The V segment lost 0 bases and the J segment 3 bases; nucleotides outside the gene matches: 2. Germline V gene data show CDR1 as MNHEY and CDR2 as SMNVEV (reference sequence). The length of the CDR3 is 15 residues. The CDR3 protein is CASSLSGQGDYEQYF. CDR3 bases: TGTGCCAGCAGTTTATCCGGACAGGGGGACTACGAGCAGTACTTC.

The chain carries TRBV7-2 and TRBJ1-5; maybe TRBD1 (6 bases). Trimming took 7 bases from V and 4 from J, leaving 11 bases between them. CDR3 length equals 13 residues. Germline V gene sequence: CDR1 SGHTA, CDR2 FQGNSA. The DNA for the CDR3 is TGTGCCAGCACCGAACAGGGTAATCAGCCCCAGCATTTT. Translating gives CASTEQGNQPQHF. Looking up the rest from reference TRBV7-2 and TRBJ1-5 gives the full variable domain: GAGVSQSPSNKVTEKGKDVELRCDPISGHTALYWYRQSLGQGLEFLIYFQGNSAPDKSGLPSDRFSAERTGGSVSTLTIQRTQQEDSAVYLCASTEQGNQPQHFGDGTRLSIL.

The gene calls are TRBV15 and TRBJ2-1, with no clear D. Trimming removed 0 bases from V and 6 bases from J, with 12 bases in between. CDR1 is LNHNV, CDR2 YYDKDF, per germline (reference sequence). The CDR3 covers 15 residues. CDR3 bases: TGTGCCACCAGCAGAGACCCCCTCGGCGGCAATGAGCAGTTCTTC. As protein: CATSRDPLGGNEQFF.

V usage is TRBV4-1 and J usage is TRBJ1-2; possibly TRBD1 for D (5 bases). Germline loops: CDR1 MGHRA, CDR2 YSYEKL. The CDR3 sequence is 13 residues long. Deletions cut 6 bases from V and 3 bases from J, with 11 bases between. CDR3 bases: TGCGCCAGCAGTCCAGGGTCCTACTATGGCTACACCTTC. This gives the protein CASSPGSYYGYTF.

V and J are TRBV6-6 and TRBJ1-4; 8 bases are shared with TRBD1. V was pared by 0 bases and J by 10 bases, with 1 base of the junction left unmatched. CDR1 is MNHNY and CDR2 is SVGAGI in the germline V gene (reference sequence). This CDR3 has 13 amino acids. The CDR3 spells CASSYSTGGKLFF. CDR3 DNA: TGTGCCAGCAGTTACTCCACAGGGGGAAAACTGTTTTTT.

The chain joins TRBV19 to TRBJ2-1; tentative D call: TRBD1 (5 bases). Germline loops: CDR1 LNHDA, CDR2 SQIVND (reference sequence). Deletions cut 5 bases from V and 0 bases from J, with 14 bases between. CDR3 size: 16 residues. The CDR3 DNA sequence: TGTGCCAGTAGTTCAGGTAGGGGTAGCTCCTACAATGAGCAGTTCTTC. Translating it yields CASSSGRGSSYNEQFF.

V and J are TRBV15 and TRBJ1-4; tentatively, D is TRBD1 (5 bases). CDR1 is LNHNV and CDR2 is YYDKDF in the germline V gene (reference sequence). The CDR3 contains 15 residues. Trimming shortened V by 5 bases and J by 0 bases, and 10 bases separated the two germline ends. Here the CDR3 reads CATSPGPSTNEKLFF. The CDR3 DNA is TGTGCCACCAGCCCGGGACCTTCAACTAATGAAAAACTGTTTTTT. Supplemented by reference TRBV15 and TRBJ1-4, the full variable domain reads DAMVIQNPRYQVTQFGKPVTLSCSQTLNHNVMYWYQQKSSQAPKLLFHYYDKDFNNEADTPDNFQSRRPNTSFCFLDIRSPGLGDTAMYLCATSPGPSTNEKLFFGSGTQLSVL.

This chain joins TRBV6-5 and TRBJ2-1, with D maybe TRBD1 (5 bases). Germline V CDR1 and CDR2: MNHEY, SVGAGI. This CDR3 is 16 amino acids long. Trimming took off 1 base at V and 5 bases at J, with 15 bases between the two ends. The CDR3 is CASSYFGQDLHNEQFF. The CDR3 coding sequence is TGTGCCAGCAGTTACTTTGGACAAGACCTTCACAATGAGCAGTTCTTC.

CDR3 loop: CASSQSEGQSSGNTIYF. CDR3 in DNA: TGCGCCAGCAGTCAATCGGAGGGACAGAGCTCTGGAAACACCATATATTTT. The chain employs TRBV23-1 and TRBJ1-3, with 7 bases fitting TRBD1. TRBV23-1 qualifies as an ORF whose function is uncertain. The V segment lost 0 bases and the J segment 0 bases; nucleotides outside the gene matches: 5. CDR3 length: 17 residues.

The V and J genes are TRBV9 and TRBJ2-3; 9 nucleotides match TRBD2. Trimming at V came to 4 bases and at J to 4 bases, leaving 10 bases not matched to a gene. The CDR3 runs to 16 residues. Germline V CDR1 and CDR2: SGDLS, YYNGEE. CDR3 in amino acids: CASSWVGTSFADTQYF. The DNA of the CDR3 is TGTGCCAGCAGCTGGGTCGGGACTAGCTTTGCAGATACGCAGTATTTT.

Written as DNA, the CDR3 is TGTGCCAGCAGCAAATCCCGGACAGCACTTAAAATGAACACTGAAGCTTTCTTT. Its translation: CASSKSRTALKMNTEAFF. The chain joins TRBV21-1 to TRBJ1-1; the table assigns TRBD1, which was not confirmed against the DNA. TRBV21-1 is tagged as a pseudogene. The CDR3 has 18 residues.

This rearrangement joins TRBV6-6 to TRBJ1-3; D remains unclear. This CDR3 spans 14 amino acids. V was clipped by 2 bases and J by 0 bases, with 5 bases between them. Germline lookup yields CDR1 MNHNY and CDR2 SVGAGI (reference sequence). CDR3: CASSYAPSGNTIYF. The DNA of the CDR3 is TGTGCCAGCAGTTACGCGCCCTCTGGAAACACCATATATTTT.

This sequence joins TRBV9 and TRBJ2-1; 12 bases fit TRBD2. V gave up 2 bases and J gave up 8 bases; unmatched junction bases: 5. Looked up from germline, CDR1 is SGDLS and CDR2 is YYNGEE. This CDR3 is 15 amino acids long. As DNA, the CDR3 is TGTGCCAGCAGCGTGACTAGCGGGAGTTTATATGAGCAGTTCTTC. Residues: CASSVTSGSLYEQFF. Looking up the rest from reference TRBV9 and TRBJ2-1 gives the full variable domain: DSGVTQTPKHLITATGQRVTLRCSPRSGDLSVYWYQQSLDQGLQFLIQYYNGEERAKGNILERFSAQQFPDLHSELNLSSLELGDSALYFCASSVTSGSLYEQFFGPGTRLTVL.

This chain links TRBV7-8 with TRBJ1-1, with D possibly matching TRBD1 (5 bases). Trimming stripped 1 base from V and 6 bases from J, with 9 bases between. The CDR3 has 13 residues. From germline, CDR1 is SGHVS and CDR2 FQNEAQ. As DNA, the CDR3 is TGTGCCAGCAGCTTAGTACAGGTATCTGAAGCTTTCTTT. This sequence encodes CASSLVQVSEAFF.

The chain links TRBV5-4 to TRBJ2-5, with D maybe TRBD2 (6 bases). Germline-derived CDR1 and CDR2 are SGHNT and YYREEE (reference sequence). CDR3 length equals 13 residues. Trimming took 5 bases from V and 4 from J, leaving 12 bases between them. This CDR3 is CASSGGLGETQYF. CDR3 DNA sequence: TGTGCCAGCAGTGGGGGGTTGGGAGAGACCCAGTACTTC. The variable domain in full, completed from reference TRBV5-4 and TRBJ2-5, reads ETGVTQSPTHLIKTRGQQVTLRCSSQSGHNTVSWYQQALGQGPQFIFQYYREEENGRGNFPPRFSGLQFPNYSSELNVNALELDDSALYLCASSGGLGETQYFGPGTRLLVL.

The rearrangement links TRBV5-4 to TRBJ2-3; 12 bases are shared with TRBD2. The J segment lost 3 bases and the V segment lost 4 bases, leaving 6 bases of the junction unmatched. CDR1 and CDR2 from the germline V gene are SGHNT and YYREEE (reference sequence). The CDR3 consists of 16 residues. The CDR3 reads CASSLGLAGFTDTQYF. The CDR3 DNA follows: TGTGCCAGCAGCCTGGGACTAGCGGGTTTTACAGATACGCAGTATTTT.

The rearrangement uses TRBV28 and TRBJ2-7, with D perhaps TRBD1 or TRBD2 (5 bases each). Germline V gene lookup returns CDR1 MDHEN and CDR2 SYDVKM. This CDR3 is built from 12 residues. Trimming stripped 5 bases from V and 5 bases from J, with 10 bases between. CDR3 region: CASSGGSHEQYF. The CDR3 DNA sequence: TGTGCCAGCAGTGGGGGTTCGCACGAGCAGTACTTC. Full variable domain (rest looked up from reference TRBV28 and TRBJ2-7): DVKVTQSSRYLVKRTGEKVFLECVQDMDHENMFWYRQDPGLGLRLIYFSYDVKMKEKGDIPEGYSVSREKKERFSLILESASTNQTSMYLCASSGGSHEQYFGPGTRLTVT.

This clone was detected once. The rearrangement uses TRBV6-5 and TRBJ1-1, with TRBD1 matching over 7 bases. V dropped 8 bases and J dropped 6; count of bases not matched to a gene: 9. Germline lookup yields CDR1 MNHEY and CDR2 SVGAGI. The CDR3 sequence is 13 residues long. DNA of the CDR3: TGTGCCAGCCGCGAGACAGGGTCCGCTGAAGCTTTCTTT. This encodes CASRETGSAEAFF.

The chain carries TRBV5-1 and TRBJ1-2; 7 bases map to TRBD1. CDR1 and CDR2 (germline): SGHRS, YFSETQ. V was clipped by 7 bases and J by 4 bases; unmatched bases: 16. This CDR3 has 16 residues. The CDR3 sequence: CASRLPQQGSTYGYTF. CDR3 coding DNA: TGCGCCAGCCGCCTTCCCCAACAGGGGTCCACCTATGGCTACACCTTC.

This clone is medium-sized within its sample. The chain recombines TRBV5-6 with TRBJ2-7, with D perhaps matching TRBD2 (5 bases). V dropped 2 bases and J dropped 2 bases, with 11 bases sitting between them. The CDR3 runs 14 residues. Germline-derived CDR1 and CDR2 are SGHDT and YYEEEE. Written as DNA, the CDR3 is TGTGCCAGCAGCTTCGAGCTAGCCCCCTACGAGCAGTACTTC. Residues: CASSFELAPYEQYF.

V usage is TRBV20-1 and J usage is TRBJ1-2, with D hard to call. The germline CDR1 and CDR2 sequences are DFQATT and SNEGSKA (reference sequence). The CDR3 runs to 11 residues. V shed 3 bases and J shed 3 bases, with 5 bases lying between them. The CDR3 here is CSASKDYGYTF. The CDR3 region has the DNA TGCAGTGCTAGCAAGGACTATGGCTACACCTTC.

The chain recombines TRBV5-1 with TRBJ1-2, with a weak D call TRBD1 (5 bases). Trimming removed 9 bases at V and 3 bases at J, with 12 bases between. Looked up from germline, CDR1 is SGHRS and CDR2 is YFSETQ. The CDR3 is 12 residues long. CDR3 in DNA: TGCGCCACCAGGCAGGGTGACTATGGCTACACCTTC. Translated, it gives CATRQGDYGYTF.

V and J are TRBV27 and TRBJ1-5, with 7 bases matching TRBD1. CDR1 is MNHEY, CDR2 SMNVEV, per germline (reference sequence). V lost 7 bases, J lost 6 bases, and 12 bases stayed unmatched. The CDR3 length is 15 residues. The CDR3 bases are TGTGCCAGCATGACCCTACAGGGGCTTCCTCAGCCCCAGCATTTT. It encodes CASMTLQGLPQPQHF.

The chain is built from TRBV11-3 and TRBJ2-3, with a tentative D call TRBD1 (5 bases). Germline CDR1 SGHNT, CDR2 YENEEA. The CDR3 runs to 16 residues. Trimming stripped 0 bases from V and 2 bases from J, with 12 bases between. The CDR3 region is CASSLEGEGPTDTQYF. The CDR3 nucleotides read TGTGCCAGCAGCTTAGAAGGGGAAGGGCCCACAGATACGCAGTATTTT.

The chain recombines TRBV4-2 with TRBJ2-1; 7 nucleotides align to TRBD2. Germline loops: CDR1 LGHNA, CDR2 YNFKEQ. This CDR3 has 12 amino acids. V lost 3 bases, J lost 10 bases, and 3 bases stayed unmatched. CDR3 residues: CASSHQRGEQFF. DNA of the CDR3: TGTGCCAGCAGCCACCAGCGGGGAGAGCAGTTCTTC.

The rearrangement links TRBV5-4 to TRBJ2-5; 11 nucleotides line up with TRBD2. This CDR3 spans 15 amino acids. Germline loops: CDR1 SGHNT, CDR2 YYREEE (reference sequence). J was trimmed by 2 bases and V by 4 bases; bases with no gene match: 4. The CDR3 DNA sequence: TGTGCCAGCAGCCCGGGACTAGCGGAACAAGAGACCCAGTACTTC. Residues: CASSPGLAEQETQYF.